This T cell receptor (beta chain) was captured in a study of CD8 T cells in ankylosing spondylitis. Study-wide results and caveats: There was a TCR beta motif, made of 7 or 8 highly homologous variants, that appeared characteristic of ankylosing spondylitis blood. Reported data indicate significant enrichment of disease-linked clones within matched ankylosing spondylitis synovial fluid. A number of the motif variants had already been described in reactive arthritis synovial fluid and blood. Researchers report that disease-linked clones proved CD8+ and relatively rare in peripheral blood.

The TCR beta libraries were generated through quantitative 5'-RACE incorporating molecular barcodes. TCRdb reprocessed the 5' RACE reads with MiXCR, giving one entry per CDR3 protein. The table lists 400,000 to 450,000 distinct CDR3 sequences, about a sixth of them singletons. Germline-derived CDR1 and CDR2 are MNHEY and SVGEGT. V was pared by 6 bases and J by 7 bases, with 9 bases between. CDR3 length: 12 amino acids. As concerns this clonotype: The antigen is unknown.

This TCR was sampled from a male donor with ankylosing spondylitis. Sequenced sample: blood, either unsorted or a sorted T cell fraction (not recorded which). V gene TRBV6-2 or TRBV6-3 combines with J gene TRBJ2-2; D gene unclear. The chain's CDR3 is CASSHGYGELFF. Written as DNA, the CDR3 is TGTGCCAGCAGCCACGGTTACGGGGAGCTGTTTTTT.